This T cell receptor beta chain was identified in a study of blood T cell repertoires in COVID-19. This clone has more than one count but fewer than ten. Sequencing was performed with immunoSEQ multiplex PCR; in TCRdb, only in-frame clones are kept and a portion is missing. The data hold 97,000 or so clones, with approximately 88% observed a single time. This receptor was obtained from a human donor in a cohort sampled during active COVID-19. Material: peripheral blood.

The CDR3, as DNA: TGCGCCAGCAGCCAAGCCGGGAATTGGGGGCAGTTCTTC. Translating it yields CASSQAGNWGQFF. The chain links TRBV4-1 to TRBJ2-1; D is possibly TRBD2 (5 bases). The CDR3 loop spans 13 amino acids. V was clipped by 1 base and J by 12 bases, with 13 bases between them. Per germline, CDR1 MGHRA and CDR2 YSYEKL.